The 8 T cell receptor beta chains below were found in one sample sequenced in a study of blood T cell repertoires in COVID-19 (dated by TCRdb to the early 2020s). Libraries were built with the immunoSEQ multiplex PCR assay. This is the immuneACCESS table as TCRdb keeps it, with only in-frame sequences that have V and J called. A part of the clones is gone; compared with another copy, unresolved V genes explain less than half, and the rest is unexplained. This sample has about half a million clones in its table, and 80% to 90% of those were observed once. In total, the top ten clones hold 3% to 4% of the sample. Sequences were obtained from peripheral blood. The receptors originated from a human donor in a cohort sampled during active COVID-19.

This sequence joins TRBV5-4 and TRBJ1-1, with unresolved D. The V end lost 3 bases, the J end lost 4 bases, and 10 bases lay between the germline ends. The CDR3 is made up of 13 amino acids. Per germline, CDR1 SGHNT and CDR2 YYREEE (reference sequence). The CDR3 protein is CASSSTAGTEAFF. The CDR3 nucleotides read TGTGCCAGCAGCTCGACTGCGGGCACTGAAGCTTTCTTT.

This chain joins TRBV30 and TRBJ2-6; no reliable D call. The CDR3 loop spans 15 amino acids. Germline CDR1 GTSNPN, CDR2 SVGIG (reference sequence). V gave up 1 base and J gave up 0 bases, with 7 bases separating them. CDR3 nucleotides: TGTGCCTGGAGTGCGGGTTACTCTGGGGCCAACGTCCTGACTTTC. Translating it yields CAWSAGYSGANVLTF.

CDR3 in DNA: TGTGCCTGGAGATGGGGGGGCTCGGGGGACGAGCAGTACTTC. Translating it yields CAWRWGGSGDEQYF. The chain links TRBV30 to TRBJ2-7; D is perhaps TRBD2 (7 bases). V was shortened by 3 bases and J by 5 bases, with 17 bases between the two germline ends. The CDR3 has 14 residues. Germline V gene lookup returns CDR1 GTSNPN and CDR2 SVGIG (reference sequence).

The V gene is TRBV5-8, the J gene TRBJ1-2, with 7 bases matching TRBD1. The CDR3 covers 13 residues. The ends lost 4 bases at V and 2 bases at J; junction bases unmatched: 2. CDR1 is SGHTS, CDR2 YDEGEE, per germline. In nucleotides, the CDR3 is TGTGCCAGCAGCCTGGACAGGAACTATGGCTACACCTTC. Protein: CASSLDRNYGYTF.

With respect to this clone: Other DNA sequences in the same sample also yield this CDR3. J is TRBJ2-5 and V is TRBV5-1; 12 positions match TRBD2. Germline V gene sequence: CDR1 SGHRS, CDR2 YFSETQ. V was pared by 0 bases and J by 0 bases, with 6 bases of the junction left unmatched. The CDR3 is 18 amino acids. The CDR3 DNA is TGCGCCAGCAGCTTGGCCAGGCTAGCGGGAGGGTACCAAGAGACCCAGTACTTC. This sequence encodes CASSLARLAGGYQETQYF.

The gene calls are TRBV7-9 and TRBJ1-2; TRBD1 is a possible D gene (6 bases). The germline V gene encodes CDR1 SEHNR and CDR2 FQNEAQ (reference sequence). The CDR3 length is 13 residues. Trimming removed 7 bases from V and 2 bases from J, with 11 bases in between. The CDR3 nucleotides are TGTGCCAGCACCTGGGACACAAACTATGGCTACACCTTC. Translating gives CASTWDTNYGYTF.

This rearrangement joins TRBV7-2 to TRBJ1-3, with D tentatively TRBD1 (5 bases). V was trimmed by 2 bases and J by 0 bases, leaving 14 bases between them. The V gene's germline CDR1 is SGHTA and CDR2 FQGNSA. This CDR3 contains 17 residues. For the CDR3, the DNA is TGTGCCAGCAGCTTAAGACAGACTTTTAACTCTGGAAACACCATATATTTT. Protein sequence: CASSLRQTFNSGNTIYF.

The V call is TRBV19, the J call TRBJ2-5; 9 positions match TRBD1. The V and J ends lost 4 bases and 5 bases, in that order; junction bases with no gene match: 8. Looked up from germline, CDR1 is LNHDA and CDR2 is SQIVND (reference sequence). The length of the CDR3 is 15 residues. The DNA for the CDR3 is TGTGCCAGTAGTACAAGACGGGACAGGGACGAGACCCAGTACTTC. This sequence encodes CASSTRRDRDETQYF.